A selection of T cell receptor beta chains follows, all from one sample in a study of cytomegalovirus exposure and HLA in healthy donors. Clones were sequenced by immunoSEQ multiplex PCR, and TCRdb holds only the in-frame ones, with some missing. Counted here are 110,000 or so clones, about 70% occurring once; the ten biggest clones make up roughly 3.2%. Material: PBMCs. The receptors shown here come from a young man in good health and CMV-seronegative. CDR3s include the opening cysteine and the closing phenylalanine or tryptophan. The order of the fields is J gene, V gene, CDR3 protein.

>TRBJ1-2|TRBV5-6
CASSGDRGAYGYTF
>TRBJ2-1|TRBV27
CASSLPGGLSYNEQFF
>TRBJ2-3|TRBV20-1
CSAKDRGSVEF
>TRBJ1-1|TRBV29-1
CSFSRENTEAFF
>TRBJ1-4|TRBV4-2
CASSQDSSNEKLFF
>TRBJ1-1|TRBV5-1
CASSFQGAVNTEAFF
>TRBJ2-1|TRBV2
CASSVGGFEQFF
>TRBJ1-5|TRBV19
CASKGRAPSSNQPQHF
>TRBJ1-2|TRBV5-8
CASSLGGEEGYTF
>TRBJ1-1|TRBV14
CASSPRNRAEAFF
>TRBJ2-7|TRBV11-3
CASSTPFGSQRYEQYF
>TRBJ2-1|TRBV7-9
CASNPGTRSEQFF
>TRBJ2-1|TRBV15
CATSRVGGGLYNEQFF
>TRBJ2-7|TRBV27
CASSLTSGGPYEQYF
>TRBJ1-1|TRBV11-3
CASSFRYRRGASYTEAFF
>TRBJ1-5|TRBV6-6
CASRKAGTGDNQPQHF
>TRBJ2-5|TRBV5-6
CASSSLSKSKETQYF
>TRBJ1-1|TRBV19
CASSTRDRGANTEAFF
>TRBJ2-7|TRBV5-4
CASSLESYEQYF
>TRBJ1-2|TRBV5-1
CASSLLLQGGGYGYTF
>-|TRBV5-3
CARSCGGSGRASEYEQYF
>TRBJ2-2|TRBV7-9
CASSLETGSTGELFF
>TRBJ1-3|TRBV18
CASSPSTGAGNTIYF
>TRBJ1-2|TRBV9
CASSVSLEAGGGYTF
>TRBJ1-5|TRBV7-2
CASSSDRSQPQHF
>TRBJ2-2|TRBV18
CASSTGTGGTSTGELFF
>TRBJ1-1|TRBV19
CASHSPTGGPRNTEAFF
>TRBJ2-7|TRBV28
CASRAGLAGAYEQYF
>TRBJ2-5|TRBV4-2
CASSQGIQGGETQYF
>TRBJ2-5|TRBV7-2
CASSSRTGRETQYF
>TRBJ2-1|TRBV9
CASSPTPRASYNEQFF
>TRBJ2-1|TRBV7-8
CASSPRESGYNEQFF
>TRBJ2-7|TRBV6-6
CASSYSGGSYEQYF
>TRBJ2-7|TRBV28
CASTRTSGYSYEQYF
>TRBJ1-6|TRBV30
CAWTGYNSPLHF
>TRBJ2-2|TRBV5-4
CASSTGTAYNTGELFF
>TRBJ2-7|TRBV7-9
CASSPIGQGLGEQYF
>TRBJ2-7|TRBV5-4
CASSLAWTSGRNEQYF
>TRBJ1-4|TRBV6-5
CASSYQGASRKLFF
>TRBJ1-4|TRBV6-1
CASSERDRGPLTNEKLFF
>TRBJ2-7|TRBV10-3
CAISGTGYDEQYF